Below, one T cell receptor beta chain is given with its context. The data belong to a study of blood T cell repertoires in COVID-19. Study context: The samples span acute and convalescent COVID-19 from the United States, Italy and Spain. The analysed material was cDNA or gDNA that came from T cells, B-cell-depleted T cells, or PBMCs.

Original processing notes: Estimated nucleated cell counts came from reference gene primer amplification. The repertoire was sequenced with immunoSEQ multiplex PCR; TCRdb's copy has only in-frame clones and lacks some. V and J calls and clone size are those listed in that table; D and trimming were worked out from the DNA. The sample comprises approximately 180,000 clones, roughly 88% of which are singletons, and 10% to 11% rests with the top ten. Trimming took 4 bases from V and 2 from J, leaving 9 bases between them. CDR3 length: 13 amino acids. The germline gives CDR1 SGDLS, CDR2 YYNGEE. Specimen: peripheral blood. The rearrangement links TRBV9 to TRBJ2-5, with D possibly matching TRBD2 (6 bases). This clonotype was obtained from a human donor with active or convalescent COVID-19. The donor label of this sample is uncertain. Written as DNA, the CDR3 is TGTGCCAGCAGCTTTGGGGGGCAAGAGACCCAGTACTTC. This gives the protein CASSFGGQETQYF.